This T cell receptor (beta chain) was captured in a study of blood T cell repertoires in COVID-19. Study-wide background: The United States, Italy and Spain provided the acute and convalescent COVID-19 samples.

Germline loops: CDR1 MGHRA, CDR2 YSYEKL. V gave up 2 bases and J gave up 3 bases; unmatched junction bases: 16. The CDR3 extends over 21 amino acids. Data came from immunoSEQ multiplex PCR; TCRdb stores just in-frame clones and leaves some out. Here the sample spans 140,000 or so clones, over 85% being singletons. The chain employs TRBV4-1 and TRBJ2-2; 12 nucleotides align to TRBD1. The sample was peripheral blood. This TCR came from a human donor in a cohort sampled during active COVID-19. DNA for the CDR3: TGCGCCAGCAGCCAACCAAAACTCCGGGACAGGGGGCGCGAGGACACCGGGGAGCTGTTTTTT. This gives the protein CASSQPKLRDRGREDTGELFF.